This T cell receptor (beta chain) was captured in a study of T cell responses to AZD1222 COVID-19 vaccine. Notes on this clone: Its antigen is unidentified.

Study-wide points: Dominant CD4 TCR responses targeted spike regions 160-218 and 743-854. Spike-specific TCR breadth and depth both grew after two AZD1222 doses.

CDR3 size: 16 residues. The V end lost 5 bases, the J end lost 7 bases, and 18 bases lay between the germline ends. Per the germline V gene, CDR1 is LGHNA and CDR2 is YSLEER. Libraries were prepared by immunoSEQ multiplex PCR; TCRdb keeps only in-frame clonotypes and omits some of them. This table has approximately 50,000 clones, 65% to 90% appearing once. This chain uses TRBV4-3 with TRBJ1-6; D is ambiguous. Sequencing was performed on peripheral blood, taken 28 days after the second AZD1222 dose. The receptor was derived from an adult who received the AZD1222 COVID-19 vaccine. The CDR3 bases are TGCGCCAGCAGCGAGACCACACCGACCTCGAATTCACCCCTCCACTTT. Amino acids: CASSETTPTSNSPLHF.